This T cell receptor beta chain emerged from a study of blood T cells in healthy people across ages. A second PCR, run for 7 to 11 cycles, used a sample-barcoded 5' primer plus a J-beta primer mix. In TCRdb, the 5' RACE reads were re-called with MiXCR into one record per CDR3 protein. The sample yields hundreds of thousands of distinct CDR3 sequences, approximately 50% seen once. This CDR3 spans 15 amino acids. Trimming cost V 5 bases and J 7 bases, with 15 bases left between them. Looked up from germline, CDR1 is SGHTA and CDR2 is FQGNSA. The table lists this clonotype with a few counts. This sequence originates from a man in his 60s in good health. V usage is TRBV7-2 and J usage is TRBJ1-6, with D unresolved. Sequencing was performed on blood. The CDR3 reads CASSLTSGLNSPLHF. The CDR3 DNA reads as TGTGCCAGCAGCCTCACGAGCGGGCTCAATTCACCCCTCCACTTT.